The source of this T cell receptor (beta chain) is a study of OX40 agonist ivuxolimab in advanced cancers. Study-wide context: Participants averaged roughly 60 years of age (range about 23 to 90) and were roughly 83% male. Participants could have had prior anti-PD-1, anti-PD-L1 or anti-CTLA-4 therapy, and approximately 37% had some.

V lost 1 base, J lost 2 bases, and 15 bases lay in between. Germline CDR1 is SQVTM and CDR2 is ANQGSEA. There are 16 residues in the CDR3. Method: immunoSEQ multiplex PCR; TCRdb's copy keeps in-frame clones and lacks some. The sample shows tens of thousands of clones, over 80% of them seen only once. Blood got drawn at baseline, again on cycle 4 day 1, and then on cycle 7 day 1. This receptor was taken from an adult with an advanced solid tumor such as melanoma, head and neck, liver or kidney cancer. Sequencing was performed on CD4+ or CD8+ T cells sorted from blood, taken in a trial of the OX40 agonist ivuxolimab. The chain links TRBV29-1 to TRBJ2-4, with a tentative D call TRBD2 (5 bases). The CDR3 nucleotides are TGCAGCGTTGAAGGTGAAGAGGGAACCTCCAAAAACATTCAGTACTTC. Its translation is CSVEGEEGTSKNIQYF.